Below, 18 T cell receptor beta chains from the same sample are listed, as sequenced in a study of T cells in Graves' hyperthyroidism and ophthalmopathy. Amplification yielded TCR beta CDR3 regions, with RNA transcripts as the source. With the HTBI primer set, the TCR CDR3 went through a first round of RT-PCR. In TCRdb, the multiplex PCR reads were re-called with MiXCR into one record per CDR3 protein. This table holds some 360,000 distinct CDR3 sequences, 15% to 20% found once. The sample comprised blood. These receptors all stem from a woman aged 40 to 50 with Graves' ophthalmopathy.

This clonotype was picked up a small number of times. This chain links TRBV27 with TRBJ1-5; D remains unclear. Germline V gene lookup returns CDR1 MNHEY and CDR2 SMNVEV (reference sequence). The CDR3 covers 13 residues. V was clipped by 10 bases and J by 3 bases, with 13 bases between them. CDR3 in DNA: TGTGCCACCCAGCGAGGGAACAATCAGCCCCAGCATTTT. The encoded protein is CATQRGNNQPQHF.

This clonotype showed up many times. A much larger clone differs from this one at a single base, so this may be a read error. The chain is built from TRBV28 and TRBJ2-5, with 12 bases identical to TRBD2. The CDR3 totals 15 residues. The V segment lost 5 bases and the J segment 2 bases; nucleotides outside the gene matches: 3. The germline gives CDR1 MDHEN, CDR2 SYDVKM. Here the CDR3 DNA reads TGTGCCAGCAGTGTCCTAGCGGGAGGGCAAGAGACCCAGTACTTC. It encodes CASSVLAGGQETQYF.

J is TRBJ1-2 and V is TRBV6-1, with D uncertain. V was pared by 1 base and J by 6 bases, with 9 bases between. The CDR3 contains 13 residues. Germline V CDR1 and CDR2: MNHNS, SASEGT. The CDR3 DNA reads TGTGCCAGCAGTGAAGTGGGTTTCGATGGCTACACCTTC. It is translated as CASSEVGFDGYTF.

This clonotype was detected many times. This sequence joins TRBV28 and TRBJ1-2, with unresolved D. V was cut by 3 bases and J by 4 bases, with 6 bases left in between. The CDR3 loop spans 12 amino acids. Germline CDR1 MDHEN, CDR2 SYDVKM. The CDR3 coding sequence is TGTGCCAGCAGTTTGGGAACCTATGGCTACACCTTC. This sequence encodes CASSLGTYGYTF.

This chain uses TRBV6-1 with TRBJ1-1, with D perhaps TRBD1 (5 bases). This CDR3 comprises 15 residues. Trimming left V 6 bases short and J 0 bases short, with 14 bases between. Germline V CDR1 and CDR2: MNHNS, SASEGT. The CDR3 loop reads CASRGAGRLNTEAFF. CDR3 nucleotide sequence: TGTGCCAGCAGGGGAGCGGGACGGCTGAACACTGAAGCTTTCTTT.

The sample holds a few counts of this clonotype. Relative to the germline gene, one junction end is altered; a read error may explain this. The V call is TRBV11-2, the J call TRBJ2-7, with D unclear. In germline, CDR1 is SGHAT, CDR2 FQNNGV. The CDR3 totals 15 residues. The CDR3 reads CASSLTIGYSYEQSF. The DNA for the CDR3 is TGTGCCAGCAGCTTAACCATCGGGTACTCCTACGAGCAGTCCTTC.

This clonotype was seen at least ten times. DNA for the CDR3: TGTGCCAGCAGTTTACAAGGGGGCGGTTCACCCCTCCACTTT. Translation: CASSLQGGGSPLHF. The rearrangement links TRBV12-3 or TRBV12-4 to TRBJ1-6; 7 bases match TRBD1. The CDR3 length is 14 residues. Trimming took 2 bases from V and 9 from J; bases not matched to a gene: 4.

This clonotype was seen only a few times. With a much larger clone just one base away, this may be a read error. The chain uses TRBV29-1 and TRBJ1-2; 8 nucleotides match TRBD1. Germline assignment: CDR1 SQVTM and CDR2 ANQGSEA. This CDR3 contains 12 residues. CDR3 residues: CSEKTGDYRYTF. CDR3 sequence (DNA): TGCAGCGAAAAGACAGGGGACTATCGCTACACCTTC.

This clonotype was detected many times. This chain joins TRBV7-2 and TRBJ2-3; D possibly corresponds to TRBD2 (5 bases). The CDR3 is 13 residues long. The germline CDR1 and CDR2 sequences are SGHTA and FQGNSA. Trimming removed 8 bases from V and 1 base from J, with 10 bases in between. CDR3 nucleotides: TGTGCCAGCGGGAGTCGTCGCACAGATACGCAGTATTTT. The encoded protein is CASGSRRTDTQYF.

This clonotype appeared many times. The genes are TRBV11-3 and TRBJ2-5; perhaps TRBD2 as D (5 bases). Germline V lookup: CDR1 SGHNT, CDR2 YENEEA. Between the trimmed V and J ends, which lost 5 bases and 2 bases, there was a span of 15 bases. The CDR3 consists of 15 residues. In nucleotides, the CDR3 is TGTGCCAGCAGCCTCTCCAGCGGAGTACAAGAGACCCAGTACTTC. Translating it yields CASSLSSGVQETQYF.

This clonotype has ten or more counts. The CDR3 region has the DNA TGTGCCAGCAGCCTGGGACAGGGGGTCCCTGAAGCTTTCTTT. Encoded protein: CASSLGQGVPEAFF. V and J are TRBV12-3 or TRBV12-4 and TRBJ1-1, with 11 bases matching TRBD1. The V and J ends lost 6 bases and 6 bases, in that order; junction bases with no gene match: 6. This CDR3 is 14 amino acids long.

This clonotype occurred many times. This chain joins TRBV6-1 and TRBJ1-2; D gene uncertain. CDR3 length: 14 residues. The V gene's germline CDR1 is MNHNS and CDR2 SASEGT. Trimming removed 0 bases at V and 4 bases at J, with 9 bases between. This chain's CDR3 is CASSEALKTYGYTF. In DNA, the CDR3 is TGTGCCAGCAGTGAAGCTTTAAAGACCTATGGCTACACCTTC.

V gene TRBV12-3 or TRBV12-4 combines with J gene TRBJ1-2; no firm D call. Trimming shortened V by 7 bases and J by 1 base, and 16 bases separated the two germline ends. The CDR3 contains 15 residues. The CDR3 region is CASNSNHGVNYGYTF. The CDR3 region has the DNA TGTGCCAGCAATTCAAATCACGGGGTTAACTATGGCTACACCTTC.

Many counts were recorded for this clonotype. The chain is built from TRBV28 and TRBJ1-5; the D is unclear. This CDR3 spans 15 amino acids. The V gene lost 3 bases and the J gene lost 0 bases, with 9 bases spanning the gap. The germline CDR1 and CDR2 sequences are MDHEN and SYDVKM. This CDR3 is CASSLTQYSNQPQHF. As DNA, the CDR3 is TGTGCCAGCAGTTTGACCCAATATAGCAATCAGCCCCAGCATTTT.

V usage is TRBV11-2 and J usage is TRBJ2-7, with TRBD2 matching over 14 bases. The CDR3 loop spans 19 amino acids. J gave up 2 bases and V 5 bases, and 14 bases lay outside the gene matches. Germline V gene sequence: CDR1 SGHAT, CDR2 FQNNGV. CDR3 amino acids: CASSQGGLAGGIWAYEQYF. For the CDR3, the DNA is TGTGCCAGCAGCCAAGGAGGACTAGCGGGAGGTATTTGGGCCTACGAGCAGTACTTC. Looking up the rest from reference TRBV11-2 and TRBJ2-7 gives the full variable domain: EAGVAQSPRYKIIEKRQSVAFWCNPISGHATLYWYQQILGQGPKLLIQFQNNGVVDDSQLPKDRFSAERLKGVDSTLKIQPAKLEDSAVYLCASSQGGLAGGIWAYEQYFGPGTRLTVT.

This clonotype was seen ten or more times. The chain has TRBV16 and TRBJ2-7, with D tentatively TRBD1 (6 bases). The V and J ends lost 2 bases and 7 bases respectively, with 12 bases between them. Germline V CDR1 and CDR2: KGHSY, FQNENV. This CDR3 has 13 amino acids. This CDR3 reads CASSQLDRYEQYF. For the CDR3, the DNA is TGTGCCAGCAGCCAACTAGACAGGTATGAGCAGTACTTC.

This clonotype was counted many times. The chain carries TRBV15 and TRBJ2-2, with 8 nucleotides matching TRBD1. Germline CDR1 and CDR2: LNHNV and YYDKDF (reference sequence). After removal of 1 base from V and 4 bases from J, the junction contained 14 bases not matched to a gene. This CDR3 is 19 amino acids long. CDR3 DNA sequence: TGTGCCACCAGCAGAGTTTGGTCCAGGGGGCTAACTGGCACCGGGGAGCTGTTTTTT. Amino acid sequence: CATSRVWSRGLTGTGELFF.

About this clonotype itself: An end of the junction differs from the germline gene, which may be a read error. This chain connects TRBV6-5 to TRBJ2-7, with 8 bases that match TRBD1. CDR3 length equals 14 residues. Per the germline V gene, CDR1 is MNHEY and CDR2 is SVGAGI. The CDR3, as DNA: TGTGCCAGCAGTAACCTGGACAGGGTCAACGAGCAGTCCTTC. Its translation is CASSNLDRVNEQSF.